The next 17 T cell receptor beta chains were all read from a single sample in a study of long-term antiretroviral therapy in people with HIV. The authors ran the immunoSEQ assay, v3.0, at survey level. Generated by immunoSEQ multiplex PCR, the TCRdb table keeps only in-frame clones and is missing some. The sample has 6,500 or so clones; 80% to 90% are singletons. Sequenced material: unsorted PBMCs, taken 3.7 years after starting antiretroviral therapy. The receptor set was obtained from a woman aged 50 to 65 with HIV.

The chain employs TRBV28 and TRBJ2-1, with a weak D call TRBD1 (5 bases). Between the trimmed V and J ends, which lost 6 bases and 2 bases, there was a span of 11 bases. From germline, CDR1 is MDHEN and CDR2 SYDVKM. The CDR3 consists of 14 residues. This chain's CDR3 is CASSPVGPYNEQFF. DNA of the CDR3: TGTGCCAGCAGCCCTGTGGGGCCCTACAATGAGCAGTTCTTC.

The chain employs TRBV7-2 and TRBJ2-1, with a possible D match to TRBD2 (5 bases). CDR1 SGHTA and CDR2 FQGNSA come from the germline V gene. The CDR3 spans 15 residues. With 5 bases removed from V and 0 bases from J, the gap between germline ends came to 11 bases. The chain's CDR3 is CASSRELSSYNEQFF. The CDR3 coding sequence is TGTGCCAGCAGCCGGGAACTAAGCTCCTACAATGAGCAGTTCTTC.

The chain links TRBV6-1 to TRBJ2-7; 8 bases fit TRBD1. The junction had 6 bases not matched to a gene; V was cut back by 7 bases and J by 1 base. This CDR3 region has 14 residues. In germline, CDR1 is MNHNS, CDR2 SASEGT. The DNA of the CDR3 is TGTGCCAGCACTAGGACAGGGTGGTCCTACGAGCAGTACTTC. This gives the protein CASTRTGWSYEQYF.

This chain links TRBV29-1 with TRBJ2-4; 7 bases line up with TRBD1. CDR1 is SQVTM and CDR2 is ANQGSEA in the germline V gene. V lost 2 bases, J lost 8 bases, and 12 bases stayed unmatched. CDR3 length equals 15 residues. The CDR3 region is CSVETGKGARDIQYF. In DNA, the CDR3 is TGCAGCGTTGAAACCGGCAAGGGGGCAAGGGACATTCAGTACTTC. Drawing the rest from reference TRBV29-1 and TRBJ2-4, the complete variable domain is SAVISQKPSRDICQRGTSLTIQCQVDSQVTMMFWYRQQPGQSLTLIATANQGSEATYESGFVIDKFPISRPNLTFSTLTVSNMSPEDSSIYLCSVETGKGARDIQYFGAGTRLSVL.

This rearrangement joins TRBV19 to TRBJ2-7; the match to TRBD1 covers 8 bases. The CDR3 is 13 amino acids. Germline V gives CDR1 LNHDA, CDR2 SQIVND (reference sequence). J was trimmed by 4 bases and V by 7 bases; bases with no gene match: 6. DNA of the CDR3: TGTGCCAGTAAAGCGGACAGGGAGTACGAGCAGTACTTC. It yields the protein CASKADREYEQYF.

V and J are TRBV5-1 and TRBJ2-3; D is unclear. Trimming took off 1 base at V and 0 bases at J, with 9 bases between the two ends. The CDR3 sequence is 15 residues long. Germline V gene sequence: CDR1 SGHRS, CDR2 YFSETQ. The CDR3 protein is CASSLPLDSTDTQYF. DNA for the CDR3: TGCGCCAGCAGCTTGCCCCTCGACAGCACAGATACGCAGTATTTT.

The chain couples TRBV6-1 to TRBJ2-7, with D perhaps TRBD2 (5 bases). The CDR3 runs to 12 residues. The germline V and J ends were trimmed by 6 bases and 5 bases, with 11 bases remaining between them. Germline V CDR1 and CDR2: MNHNS, SASEGT. The CDR3, as DNA: TGTGCCAGCAGGACACCCGGGAACGAGCAGTACTTC. It codes for CASRTPGNEQYF.

The chain combines TRBV19 with TRBJ1-3; TRBD1 might be the D (5 bases). V gave up 7 bases and J gave up 4 bases, with 23 bases separating them. In germline, CDR1 is LNHDA, CDR2 SQIVND (reference sequence). The CDR3 totals 17 residues. CDR3 in amino acids: CASKVDPGQPGGNTIYF. In DNA, the CDR3 is TGTGCCAGTAAGGTTGACCCCGGACAACCTGGCGGAAACACCATATATTTT.

The rearrangement links TRBV28 to TRBJ1-2; a possible D gene is TRBD1 (6 bases). The CDR3 is 13 amino acids. Germline loops: CDR1 MDHEN, CDR2 SYDVKM. Trimming took off 6 bases at V and 4 bases at J, with 12 bases between the two ends. This CDR3 reads CASRRGASYGYTF. CDR3 sequence (DNA): TGTGCCAGCAGGAGGGGGGCGTCCTATGGCTACACCTTC.

This rearrangement joins TRBV18 to TRBJ2-1; 7 bases are a match to TRBD2. Germline V CDR1 and CDR2: KGHSH, LQKENI. V shed 0 bases and J 4 bases; nucleotides not matched to a gene: 0. The CDR3 length is 14 residues. The DNA of the CDR3 is TGTGCCAGCTCACCACCGGGAGGGTACAATGAGCAGTTCTTC. It yields the protein CASSPPGGYNEQFF. Together with reference TRBV18 and TRBJ2-1, the CDR3 gives the full variable domain: NAGVMQNPRHLVRRRGQEARLRCSPMKGHSHVYWYRQLPEEGLKFMVYLQKENIIDESGMPKERFSAEFPKEGPSILRIQQVVRGDSAAYFCASSPPGGYNEQFFGPGTRLTVL.

The CDR3 bases are TGTGCCAGCAGCTCTAACATGGCAGGGTTCGGCGGGGGCTACACCTTC. Protein product: CASSSNMAGFGGGYTF. The chain couples TRBV7-2 to TRBJ1-2; D possibly corresponds to TRBD1 (5 bases). V lost 4 bases and J 8 bases, leaving 23 bases between the germline ends. Germline-derived CDR1 and CDR2 are SGHTA and FQGNSA. The CDR3 contains 16 residues.

The chain recombines TRBV28 with TRBJ2-5, with TRBD1 matching 7 bases. This CDR3 is 14 amino acids long. J lost 2 bases, V lost 8 bases, and 8 bases had no gene match. Germline V gene lookup returns CDR1 MDHEN and CDR2 SYDVKM. In DNA form, the CDR3 reads TGTGCCAGCGGATGGGGGACAGCTCAAGAGACCCAGTACTTC. It specifies CASGWGTAQETQYF.

The chain combines TRBV6-5 with TRBJ2-7; a possible D gene is TRBD1 (5 bases). Looked up from germline, CDR1 is MNHEY and CDR2 is SVGAGI. Trimming pared 0 bases from V and 2 bases from J, leaving 8 bases between. This CDR3 spans 14 amino acids. CDR3 loop: CASSYSDNPYEQYF. CDR3 nucleotide sequence: TGTGCCAGCAGTTACTCGGACAACCCCTACGAGCAGTACTTC.

V is TRBV28 and J is TRBJ1-1, with D possibly TRBD1 on 6 matching bases. V was pared by 5 bases and J by 8 bases, with 18 bases between. CDR1 is MDHEN and CDR2 is SYDVKM in the germline V gene. The CDR3 extends over 14 amino acids. The CDR3 bases are TGTGCCAGCAGTACCTTACTCCAGGGGACCGAAGCTTTCTTT. It specifies CASSTLLQGTEAFF.

The chain carries TRBV5-4 and TRBJ2-7, with 9 positions matching TRBD1. This CDR3 is 14 amino acids long. V shed 2 bases, J shed 1 base, and the junction held 1 base outside the gene matches. Germline-derived CDR1 and CDR2 are SGHNT and YYREEE (reference sequence). Here the CDR3 DNA reads TGTGCCAGCAGCTTCGGGACAGGGTCCTACGAGCAGTACTTC. It codes for CASSFGTGSYEQYF.

V and J are TRBV25-1 and TRBJ2-7; TRBD2 matches at 7 bases. The germline V gene encodes CDR1 MGHDK and CDR2 SYGVNS. There are 15 residues in the CDR3. The V and J ends lost 3 bases and 7 bases, in that order; junction bases with no gene match: 12. The CDR3 DNA follows: TGTGCCAGCAGTGAGTCATCTAGCTTGGGGGGGGAGCAGTACTTC. Translation gives CASSESSSLGGEQYF.

The rearrangement uses TRBV18 and TRBJ2-7, with 9 bases lining up with TRBD1. Germline lookup yields CDR1 KGHSH and CDR2 LQKENI. CDR3 size: 15 residues. Trimming removed 2 bases from V and 5 bases from J; junction bases left unmatched: 7. The CDR3 protein is CASSPSGQGGHEQYF. For the CDR3, the DNA is TGTGCCAGCTCACCATCGGGACAGGGAGGTCACGAGCAGTACTTC.